Below, 14 T cell receptor beta chains from the same sample are listed, as sequenced in a study of CD8 T cells in Susac syndrome. It was with random hexamers that roughly 0.5 to 1 ug RNA was reverse transcribed. MiXCR was run by TCRdb on the immunoSEQ multiplex PCR reads, yielding one entry per CDR3 protein. The table records fewer than 70,000 distinct CDR3 sequences, about 95% of them present only once. Sample: CD8+ T cells from PBMCs. The source of these receptors is a human donor in good health.

This rearrangement joins TRBV14 to TRBJ2-3; the D gene is possibly TRBD1 (6 bases). The germline CDR1 and CDR2 sequences are SGHDN and FVKESK. Trimming pared 4 bases from V and 4 bases from J, leaving 12 bases between. This CDR3 has 14 amino acids. DNA of the CDR3: TGTGCCAGCAGCCCCCAGGGGCGAGCAGATACGCAGTATTTT. Its translation: CASSPQGRADTQYF.

This CDR3 is CASSGPRGKNTEAFF. The CDR3 bases are TGTGCCAGCAGTGGCCCTCGGGGGAAGAACACTGAAGCTTTCTTT. This chain joins TRBV28 and TRBJ1-1; D might be TRBD1 (5 bases). This CDR3 spans 15 amino acids. CDR1 is MDHEN and CDR2 is SYDVKM in the germline V gene. The V gene lost 5 bases and the J gene lost 1 base, with 14 bases spanning the gap.

This chain links TRBV9 with TRBJ2-7, with TRBD1 identical over 8 bases. This CDR3 region has 14 residues. The ends lost 3 bases at V and 2 bases at J; junction bases unmatched: 4. Germline V gene lookup returns CDR1 SGDLS and CDR2 YYNGEE. The CDR3 loop reads CASSARDRPYEQYF. The CDR3, as DNA: TGTGCCAGCAGCGCCCGGGACAGGCCCTACGAGCAGTACTTC.

The rearrangement links TRBV4-1 to TRBJ1-1; tentatively, D is TRBD1 (5 bases). The CDR3 consists of 16 residues. Trimming took off 0 bases at V and 0 bases at J, with 11 bases between the two ends. Germline V gene lookup returns CDR1 MGHRA and CDR2 YSYEKL. This chain's CDR3 is CASSQDLGRLNTEAFF. The DNA of the CDR3 is TGCGCCAGCAGCCAAGACTTGGGACGGCTGAACACTGAAGCTTTCTTT.

In DNA, the CDR3 is TGTGCCAGCAGTTTATCGATCGGGGACAGGGGTTTTTTCTTACATCGGGGTGAAGCTTTCTTT. This gives the protein CASSLSIGDRGFFLHRGEAFF. The rearrangement uses TRBV27 and TRBJ1-1; 10 bases are a match to TRBD1. V shed 0 bases, J shed 7 bases, and the junction held 23 bases outside the gene matches. The CDR3 loop spans 21 amino acids. Germline CDR1 reads MNHEY; CDR2 reads SMNVEV (reference sequence).

This rearrangement joins TRBV6-1 to TRBJ2-1; D remains unclear. Per germline, CDR1 MNHNS and CDR2 SASEGT. The V end was cut by 3 bases, the J end by 0 bases, with 9 bases between. The CDR3 totals 15 residues. CDR3 sequence (DNA): TGTGCCAGCAGTGAGGCTACCAGCTCCTACAATGAGCAGTTCTTC. It yields the protein CASSEATSSYNEQFF.

The rearrangement joins TRBV7-3 to TRBJ1-1; D gene uncertain. The CDR3 is made up of 14 amino acids. The ends were cut back, 2 bases at V and 4 bases at J, with 11 bases in the middle. Germline CDR1 and CDR2: SGHTA and FQGTGA. The CDR3 spells CASSLRWEPTEAFF. The DNA of the CDR3 is TGTGCCAGCAGCTTACGCTGGGAGCCCACTGAAGCTTTCTTT.

V usage is TRBV28 and J usage is TRBJ1-5; unclear D gene. Trimming left V 6 bases short and J 0 bases short, with 12 bases between. Germline V CDR1 and CDR2: MDHEN, SYDVKM. The CDR3 consists of 15 residues. Here the CDR3 DNA reads TGTGCCAGCAGCGCTTCAGTCGATAGCAATCAGCCCCAGCATTTT. As protein: CASSASVDSNQPQHF. Combining the CDR3 with reference TRBV28 and TRBJ1-5 gives the whole variable domain DVKVTQSSRYLVKRTGEKVFLECVQDMDHENMFWYRQDPGLGLRLIYFSYDVKMKEKGDIPEGYSVSREKKERFSLILESASTNQTSMYLCASSASVDSNQPQHFGDGTRLSIL.

This clonotype occurred once. The chain has TRBV28 and TRBJ2-7; 9 positions agree with TRBD1. Looked up from germline, CDR1 is MDHEN and CDR2 is SYDVKM. The V and J ends lost 5 bases and 2 bases, in that order; junction bases with no gene match: 7. CDR3 size: 15 residues. CDR3 DNA sequence: TGTGCCAGCAGTGGCGGGGACAGGGTAACCTACGAGCAGTACTTC. This gives the protein CASSGGDRVTYEQYF.

The CDR3 loop is CASSSPDEARTEAFF. The CDR3 bases are TGTGCCAGCAGTTCCCCCGACGAGGCGAGGACTGAAGCTTTCTTT. The gene calls are TRBV28 and TRBJ1-1; D not certain. V lost 4 bases and J lost 5, with 17 bases in between. The CDR3 covers 15 residues. CDR1 is MDHEN and CDR2 is SYDVKM in the germline V gene. Filled out from reference TRBV28 and TRBJ1-1, the complete variable domain reads DVKVTQSSRYLVKRTGEKVFLECVQDMDHENMFWYRQDPGLGLRLIYFSYDVKMKEKGDIPEGYSVSREKKERFSLILESASTNQTSMYLCASSSPDEARTEAFFGQGTRLTVV.

This rearrangement joins TRBV5-6 to TRBJ2-7; D unclear. Germline V lookup: CDR1 SGHDT, CDR2 YYEEEE. This CDR3 has 12 amino acids. V lost 2 bases and J lost 2, with 5 bases in between. CDR3 DNA sequence: TGTGCCAGCAGCTTAAGACCCTACGAGCAGTACTTC. It codes for CASSLRPYEQYF.

The chain's CDR3 is CASSTRGGGNSPLHF. CDR3 nucleotides: TGTGCCAGCAGCACTAGGGGCGGGGGAAATTCACCCCTCCACTTT. The chain carries TRBV13 and TRBJ1-6; possibly TRBD1 for D (5 bases). V dropped 5 bases and J dropped 7 bases, with 15 bases sitting between them. CDR1 is PRHDT and CDR2 is FYEKMQ in the germline V gene (reference sequence). This CDR3 contains 15 residues.

The CDR3: CASLDSRQGNTIYF. The CDR3 DNA is TGCGCCAGCCTCGACAGTCGCCAAGGAAACACCATATATTTT. The V gene is TRBV4-1, the J gene TRBJ1-3; TRBD1 is a possible D gene (5 bases). Germline loops: CDR1 MGHRA, CDR2 YSYEKL. Deletions cut 8 bases from V and 4 bases from J, with 15 bases between. CDR3 length: 14 residues.

This clonotype was recorded only once. J is TRBJ2-1 and V is TRBV6-5, with 7 bases identical to TRBD2. The CDR3 runs to 13 residues. Germline lookup yields CDR1 MNHEY and CDR2 SVGAGI. V gave up 0 bases and J gave up 8 bases; unmatched junction bases: 1. The CDR3 protein is CASSYSAGDEQFF. In nucleotides, the CDR3 is TGTGCCAGCAGTTACTCCGCGGGGGATGAGCAGTTCTTC.